This entry features one T cell receptor (beta chain) sequence. Its antigen is not known. This specimen comes from a study of CD8 T cells in Susac syndrome. Study as a whole: Patients with Susac syndrome were therapy-naive, taking corticosteroids, with some also receiving intravenous immunoglobulin, or taking intravenous immunoglobulin alone at the time their blood was drawn. General observations from the study: Across the total CD8+ repertoires, more than 15 Susac-specific public clones were detected, and across the CD8+ TEMRA repertoires, roughly five such clones were detected.

After extraction with the RNeasy kit, about 0.45 to 1 ug of the RNA was reverse transcribed using random hexamers. TCRdb reanalysed the immunoSEQ multiplex PCR reads using MiXCR and keeps one entry per CDR3 protein. The sample contains tens of thousands of distinct CDR3 sequences, about 95% of which appear only once. CDR1 GTSNPN and CDR2 SVGIG come from the germline V gene (reference sequence). J gave up 9 bases and V 0 bases, and 5 bases lay outside the gene matches. This CDR3 contains 13 residues. Sequencing targeted TCR beta in T cells from blood (CD8+ and CD4+). This chain connects TRBV30 to TRBJ2-1; 7 bases map to TRBD1. This clonotype was obtained from a human donor with Susac syndrome. The sequencing input was CD8+ T cells from PBMCs. CDR3 amino acids: CAWSVGTAFEQFF. CDR3 bases: TGTGCCTGGAGTGTAGGGACAGCATTTGAGCAGTTCTTC.